The following is a T cell receptor beta chain sequence with its context. Its antigen is still unknown. CDR3 length equals 16 residues. CDR1 SGHNT and CDR2 YYREEE come from the germline V gene (reference sequence). V lost 1 base, J lost 1 base, and 6 bases stayed unmatched. The assay was immunoSEQ multiplex PCR, and TCRdb's table has in-frame clones only and misses some. The sample contains about 53,000 clones, about 80% of which appear only once. Time point reported: week 5, during vaccination. Alongside topical imiquimod, each dose of vaccine comprised 300 ug of mutant IDH1 20-mer peptide. This sample is drawn from a study of a mutant IDH1 vaccine in newly diagnosed glioma.

The sequence was obtained from a woman between 18 and 29 years old with glioma. Some clones in this sample may be carry-over from other donors' samples. Sequenced here: PBMCs, sampled from a glioma patient whose treatment included an IDH1 peptide vaccine. The chain links TRBV5-4 to TRBJ2-5; 8 nucleotides line up with TRBD1. The CDR3 loop is CASSLSPGQGQETQYF. As DNA, the CDR3 is TGTGCCAGCAGCTTGTCCCCTGGACAGGGCCAAGAGACCCAGTACTTC.